This T cell receptor beta chain is from a study of T cell responses to AZD1222 COVID-19 vaccine. The sample holds one count of this clone. The germline CDR1 and CDR2 sequences are LGHDT and YNNKEL (reference sequence). The CDR3 totals 15 residues. The trim removed 1 base at V and 7 bases at J, leaving 6 bases unmatched. Data came from immunoSEQ multiplex PCR; TCRdb stores just in-frame clones and leaves some out. The sample includes approximately 84,000 clones, approximately 88% seen only once; the top ten take under 2.5%. The TCR originated in an adult in good health. The chain couples TRBV3-1 (or the pseudogene TRBV3-2) to TRBJ1-5, with 8 bases aligning to TRBD1. The material sequenced was peripheral blood, taken on day 0 of AZD1222 vaccination. CDR3 coding DNA: TGTGCCAGCAGCCAAGGGGACAGGAGGTCGCAGCCCCAGCATTTT. Translated, it gives CASSQGDRRSQPQHF.